A single sample is the source of the 9 T cell receptor beta chains below, sequenced in a study of CD4 T cells in relation to SARS-CoV-2 and coronaviruses. TCRdb's copy holds only in-frame clones and misses some; the assay was immunoSEQ multiplex PCR. The data contain about 43,000 clones, over 70% of them seen just once; the ten biggest clones take up over 1.1%. Their antigens are not known. Sequencing was performed on naive CD4+ T cells from PBMCs, cultured in vitro. Noted subset: naive CD4+ T cells isolated by negative enrichment. Receptors were obtained from an adult with COVID-19.

V is TRBV25-1 and J is TRBJ2-5; 8 bases agree with TRBD2. V lost 7 bases to trimming and J lost 4 bases; unmatched junction nucleotides: 5. CDR3 size: 13 residues. CDR1 is MGHDK and CDR2 is SYGVNS in the germline V gene. CDR3 residues: CASNLRGGETQYF. CDR3 DNA: TGTGCCAGCAATCTACGGGGGGGAGAGACCCAGTACTTC.

The J gene is TRBJ2-7, the V gene TRBV6-5, with D tentatively TRBD2 (7 bases). V dropped 8 bases and J dropped 3 bases, with 17 bases sitting between them. CDR3 length: 14 residues. Germline lookup yields CDR1 MNHEY and CDR2 SVGAGI. CDR3: CASVGIGGVYEQYF. As DNA, the CDR3 is TGTGCCAGCGTTGGAATAGGGGGGGTCTACGAGCAGTACTTC.

The V and J genes are TRBV11-2 and TRBJ2-3; possibly TRBD2 for D (5 bases). Trimming shortened V by 2 bases and J by 7 bases, and 13 bases separated the two germline ends. The CDR3 consists of 14 residues. Per the germline V gene, CDR1 is SGHAT and CDR2 is FQNNGV. This CDR3 reads CASSLTFGLYTQYF. CDR3 DNA sequence: TGTGCCAGCAGCTTAACATTTGGACTCTATACGCAGTATTTT.

This chain links TRBV10-3 with TRBJ2-3; TRBD2 matches at 11 bases. Germline assignment: CDR1 ENHRY and CDR2 SYGVKD. The CDR3 length is 16 residues. The V segment lost 4 bases and the J segment 4 bases; nucleotides outside the gene matches: 7. CDR3 region: CAISVTSGTFADTQYF. CDR3 sequence (DNA): TGTGCCATCAGTGTGACTAGCGGGACTTTCGCAGATACGCAGTATTTT.

V and J are TRBV28 and TRBJ2-5, with 9 bases that match TRBD1. This CDR3 contains 14 residues. Germline CDR1 is MDHEN and CDR2 is SYDVKM. The V gene end was trimmed by 6 bases and the J gene end by 3 bases; junction bases not matched to a gene: 5. This CDR3 is CASSRDRVEETQYF. The CDR3 DNA is TGTGCCAGCAGCCGGGACAGGGTTGAAGAGACCCAGTACTTC.

This rearrangement joins TRBV30 to TRBJ1-1; D not certain. The CDR3 extends over 11 amino acids. V was shortened by 3 bases and J by 2 bases, with 4 bases between the two germline ends. CDR1 and CDR2 (germline): GTSNPN, SVGIG (reference sequence). CDR3 bases: TGTGCCTGGAGCCTTAACACTGAAGCTTTCTTT. As protein: CAWSLNTEAFF.

The chain has TRBV12-3 or TRBV12-4 and TRBJ1-4, with D unresolved. This CDR3 region has 11 residues. V was trimmed by 7 bases and J by 8 bases, leaving 8 bases between them. The CDR3 here is CASMFGEKLFF. The CDR3 DNA is TGTGCCAGCATGTTTGGGGAAAAACTGTTTTTT.

This chain uses TRBV18 with TRBJ1-2; a weak D match, TRBD1 (6 bases). Germline V CDR1 and CDR2: KGHSH, LQKENI. This CDR3 is 15 amino acids long. Trimming stripped 4 bases from V and 4 bases from J, with 16 bases between. The CDR3 protein is CASSQRGWPTYGYTF. As DNA, the CDR3 is TGTGCCAGCTCACAAAGGGGGTGGCCAACCTATGGCTACACCTTC.

This chain links TRBV18 with TRBJ2-7, with D possibly TRBD1 on 5 matching bases. V dropped 1 base and J dropped 6 bases, with 10 bases sitting between them. The CDR3 has 13 amino acids. Germline V CDR1 and CDR2: KGHSH, LQKENI. CDR3 region: CASSPQGVGEQYF. Written as DNA, the CDR3 is TGTGCCAGCTCACCACAAGGGGTCGGCGAGCAGTACTTC.